The entry that follows covers one T cell receptor (beta chain) sequence. What it recognizes is unknown. Germline-derived CDR1 and CDR2 are DFQATT and SNEGSKA (reference sequence). The V gene end was trimmed by 2 bases and the J gene end by 4 bases; junction bases not matched to a gene: 7. The CDR3 is 16 residues long. This sample stems from a study of blood T cells in healthy people across ages. Study-level findings and limits: A roughly linear age-dependent decrease characterized TCR beta diversity per million T cells.

For the second PCR, which ran for about 7 to 12 cycles, a sample-barcoded 5' primer and a J-beta primer mix were used. TCRdb reprocessed the 5' RACE reads via MiXCR and lists one record per CDR3 protein. Counted here are some 880,000 distinct CDR3 sequences, roughly 40% occurring once; the ten biggest clones make up approximately 12%. Researchers isolated at least 7 million PBMCs per sample. The receptor comes from a man aged 18 to 30 in good health. Source material: blood. The chain couples TRBV20-1 to TRBJ2-1; TRBD1 matches at 11 bases. As DNA, the CDR3 is TGCAGTGCTAGACCCCGGACAGGGGGCAAATACAATGAGCAGTTCTTC. As protein: CSARPRTGGKYNEQFF.